Following are 27 T cell receptor beta chains from one sample sequenced in a study of post-analysis software for immune sequencing data (dated by TCRdb to 2013 to 2016). What the work shows at the level of the full study, not this receptor alone: Significantly higher frequencies in patients than in controls were found for roughly 5 TRBV segments, including TRBV5-6, TRBV5-1 and TRBV20-1.

What these receptors recognize is not known. The receptor library was made with PCR. The instrument was an Illumina HiSeq 2500. To reduce PCR and sequencing biases, unique molecular identifiers were built into the TCR beta cDNA libraries. TCRdb trimmed the raw reads at Q25, called clones with MiXCR and kept productive beta chains. Entries are consolidated by CDR3 protein sequence, retaining the most common genes and DNA. This sample has around 500,000 distinct CDR3 sequences in its table, and around 31% of those were observed once. 6% of the sample is taken by the ten largest. The sample taken for sequencing was blood. The receptor source for this set is a girl aged 2-17 years with multiple sclerosis.

The chain is built from TRBV10-1 and TRBJ1-6, with D unresolved. V was trimmed by 6 bases and J by 8 bases, leaving 14 bases between them. CDR1 and CDR2 (germline): WNHNN, SYGVQD (reference sequence). The CDR3 is made up of 14 amino acids. CDR3 bases: TGCGCCAGCAGCCCTGGGAACACCGATTCACCCCTCCACTTT. Amino acids: CASSPGNTDSPLHF.

The chain recombines TRBV6-5 with TRBJ2-7, with 8 bases lining up with TRBD1. Germline loops: CDR1 MNHEY, CDR2 SVGAGI. The CDR3 has 13 residues. Trimming took 2 bases from V and 5 from J; bases not matched to a gene: 2. CDR3 residues: CASSYLDRDEQYF. The CDR3 bases are TGTGCCAGCAGTTACCTGGACAGGGACGAGCAGTACTTC.

Turning to this clonotype: This may arise from a read error, as a much more abundant clone is one base away. V and J are TRBV24-1 and TRBJ2-5; TRBD2 aligns across 8 bases. The germline gives CDR1 KGHDR, CDR2 SFDVKD. V lost 5 bases to trimming and J lost 4 bases; unmatched junction nucleotides: 5. CDR3 length: 14 residues. The CDR3 sequence is CATSGRTSPETQYF. The CDR3 nucleotides are TGTGCCACCAGTGGAAGGACTAGCCCAGAGACCCAGTACTTC.

V and J are TRBV4-1 and TRBJ1-1; a possible D gene is TRBD1 (5 bases). The germline gives CDR1 MGHRA, CDR2 YSYEKL. Trimming left V 4 bases short and J 6 bases short, with 24 bases between. The CDR3 has 17 amino acids. CDR3 bases: TGCGCCAGCAGCCCGTCCCGGGACCGCGGCGGGTCAGCTGAAGCTTTCTTT. Translated: CASSPSRDRGGSAEAFF.

The genes are TRBV2 and TRBJ1-2; TRBD1 matches 9 bases. CDR1 is SNHLY, CDR2 FYNNEI, per germline. The CDR3 extends over 17 amino acids. Trimming at V came to 2 bases and at J to 0 bases, leaving 7 bases not matched to a gene. The CDR3 reads CASSEYPQGAPNYGYTF. CDR3 bases: TGTGCCAGCAGTGAATACCCACAGGGGGCACCTAACTATGGCTACACCTTC. Supplemented by reference TRBV2 and TRBJ1-2, the full variable domain reads EPEVTQTPSHQVTQMGQEVILRCVPISNHLYFYWYRQILGQKVEFLVSFYNNEISEKSEIFDDQFSVERPDGSNFTLKIRSTKLEDSAMYFCASSEYPQGAPNYGYTFGSGTRLTVV.

This clonotype came up a few times. The CDR3 here is CASSLAGLREHATNEKLFF. The DNA for the CDR3 is TGTGCCAGCAGCTTGGCCGGGTTGCGGGAACATGCAACTAATGAAAAACTGTTTTTT. The chain is built from TRBV5-6 and TRBJ1-4; D uncertain. This CDR3 region has 19 residues. V was cut by 0 bases and J by 0 bases, with 18 bases left in between. CDR1 and CDR2 from the germline V gene are SGHDT and YYEEEE.

The chain employs TRBV18 and TRBJ1-1; unclear D gene. V was cut by 4 bases and J by 8 bases, with 8 bases left in between. The CDR3 is 11 amino acids. Germline V gives CDR1 KGHSH, CDR2 LQKENI. This CDR3 reads CASSRGGEAFF. CDR3 DNA sequence: TGTGCCAGCTCACGGGGAGGAGAAGCTTTCTTT.

V is TRBV7-2 and J is TRBJ1-5, with a tentative D call TRBD1 (6 bases). This CDR3 is built from 14 residues. V lost 7 bases, J lost 3 bases, and 13 bases lay in between. Germline V lookup: CDR1 SGHTA, CDR2 FQGNSA. The CDR3 spells CASTLDRYNQPQHF. As DNA, the CDR3 is TGTGCCAGCACCCTAGACAGGTACAATCAGCCCCAGCATTTT.

V usage is TRBV4-1 and J usage is TRBJ1-5; the D gene is possibly TRBD1 (6 bases). CDR3 size: 13 residues. Germline V lookup: CDR1 MGHRA, CDR2 YSYEKL. CDR3: CARPRQVYQPQHF. The CDR3 nucleotides are TGCGCTAGACCGAGACAGGTTTATCAGCCCCAGCATTTT.

The chain has TRBV18 and TRBJ1-4; D uncertain. Trimming left V 2 bases short and J 12 bases short, with 13 bases between. This CDR3 is built from 13 residues. CDR1 is KGHSH, CDR2 LQKENI, per germline. The CDR3: CASSPDPRLELFF. CDR3 nucleotide sequence: TGTGCCAGCTCACCAGATCCCAGGTTGGAACTGTTTTTT.

The rearrangement links TRBV7-2 to TRBJ2-3; D might be TRBD1 or TRBD2, each matching 5 bases. This CDR3 has 16 amino acids. The V end was cut by 1 base, the J end by 2 bases, with 13 bases between. The V gene's germline CDR1 is SGHTA and CDR2 FQGNSA. The CDR3 nucleotides read TGTGCCAGCAGCTTAGGTCTGGTGGGACCCACAGATACGCAGTATTTT. Translated: CASSLGLVGPTDTQYF.

This clonotype has a handful of counts. V is TRBV10-3 and J is TRBJ2-1; D uncertain. The CDR3 contains 12 residues. V lost 2 bases to trimming and J lost 7 bases, with 6 bases between them. CDR1 is ENHRY and CDR2 is SYGVKD in the germline V gene. CDR3 residues: CAISERFNEQFF. In DNA, the CDR3 is TGTGCCATCAGTGAGAGATTTAATGAGCAGTTCTTC.

The chain couples TRBV5-6 to TRBJ2-1; D may be TRBD2 (5 bases). With the DNA end fitting TRBJ2-7 better, the J assignment may be wrong. Looked up from germline, CDR1 is SGHDT and CDR2 is YYEEEE. The CDR3 consists of 17 residues. Here the CDR3 reads CASSLTGVANSYNEQYF. CDR3 DNA sequence: TGTGCCAGCAGCTTAACCGGGGTTGCTAACTCCTACAATGAGCAGTACTTC.

In the case of this clonotype: A single base separates this from a much larger clone, so it may be a read error. V gene TRBV29-1 combines with J gene TRBJ1-2; D uncertain. The CDR3 length is 14 residues. Germline V gives CDR1 SQVTM, CDR2 ANQGSEA. The CDR3 bases are TGCAGCGTTGAACAACCGGGCTCTCCTTCGGGCTGCACCTTC. Protein sequence: CSVEQPGSPSGCTF.

V usage is TRBV5-1 and J usage is TRBJ2-1; no clear D. The CDR3 consists of 16 residues. Trimming removed 0 bases from V and 4 bases from J, with 14 bases in between. Germline V CDR1 and CDR2: SGHRS, YFSETQ. For the CDR3, the DNA is TGCGCCAGCAGCTTGGGAGATTTTCAAGGATACAATGAGCAGTTCTTC. The encoded protein is CASSLGDFQGYNEQFF.

The chain recombines TRBV4-1 with TRBJ2-4, with D perhaps matching TRBD2 (7 bases). TRBJ2-7 explains the end of the DNA better; the J call may be wrong. Germline assignment: CDR1 MGHRA and CDR2 YSYEKL. The CDR3 is made up of 15 amino acids. The CDR3 reads CASSQEGGGYYEQYF. CDR3 nucleotides: TGCGCCAGCAGCCAAGAAGGGGGGGGGTACTACGAGCAGTACTTC.

The chain links TRBV20-1 to TRBJ1-1; D perhaps matches TRBD1 (5 bases). The CDR3 has 14 amino acids. Trimming shortened V by 7 bases and J by 4 bases, and 19 bases separated the two germline ends. CDR1 and CDR2 from the germline V gene are DFQATT and SNEGSKA (reference sequence). The CDR3 nucleotides are TGCAGTGTGTCGTCTAAGGGGACGAGCACTGAAGCTTTCTTT. Amino acid sequence: CSVSSKGTSTEAFF.

The chain carries TRBV29-1 and TRBJ2-2; TRBD2 is a possible D gene (5 bases). The CDR3 sequence is 14 residues long. Trimming shortened V by 4 bases and J by 0 bases, and 9 bases separated the two germline ends. Germline V gene data show CDR1 as SQVTM and CDR2 as ANQGSEA. The CDR3 nucleotides are TGCAGCGTTGGAGGGCGGCCGAACACCGGGGAGCTGTTTTTT. It codes for CSVGGRPNTGELFF.

This clonotype was seen more than once but under ten times. This chain joins TRBV7-9 and TRBJ1-1; maybe TRBD1 (5 bases). V was cut by 2 bases and J by 9 bases, with 10 bases left in between. CDR1 and CDR2 from the germline V gene are SEHNR and FQNEAQ (reference sequence). The CDR3 runs 12 residues. The CDR3 nucleotides are TGTGCCAGCAGCTTACCCCGGGGGAAAGCTTTCTTT. Protein product: CASSLPRGKAFF.

This clonotype was counted ten times or more. The V call is TRBV6-1, the J call TRBJ2-5, with a weak D call TRBD2 (6 bases). The length of the CDR3 is 14 residues. The germline V gene has CDR1 MNHNS and CDR2 SASEGT. V was trimmed by 8 bases and J by 5 bases, leaving 18 bases between them. CDR3 DNA sequence: TGTGCCAGCCGGTTGGAGGGCAGGGCTGAGACCCAGTACTTC. Translation: CASRLEGRAETQYF.

A few counts support this clonotype. CDR3 in DNA: TGTGCCATCCCGGACAGTTCTAACTATGGCTACACCTTC. It yields the protein CAIPDSSNYGYTF. The chain is built from TRBV12-3 or TRBV12-4 and TRBJ1-2; D is perhaps TRBD1 (6 bases). CDR3 length equals 13 residues. Deletions cut 10 bases from V and 0 bases from J, with 12 bases between.

V and J are TRBV7-9 and TRBJ2-5; D possibly corresponds to TRBD2 (6 bases). The last part of the DNA fits TRBJ2-7 better; the J call may be wrong. CDR1 is SEHNR, CDR2 FQNEAQ, per germline (reference sequence). The CDR3 loop spans 14 amino acids. The CDR3 loop reads CASSSGGGTYEQYF. For the CDR3, the DNA is TGTGCCAGCAGCTCAGGTGGAGGGACCTACGAGCAGTACTTC.

This clonotype was detected only a few times. J is TRBJ2-4 and V is TRBV15; possible D gene TRBD2, 5 bases. The germline V gene encodes CDR1 LNHNV and CDR2 YYDKDF (reference sequence). The CDR3 contains 13 residues. V was trimmed by 0 bases and J by 6 bases, leaving 6 bases between them. Here the CDR3 DNA reads TGTGCCACCAGCAGAGATGCGGGAAACATTCAGTACTTC. It translates to CATSRDAGNIQYF.

The V gene is TRBV2, the J gene TRBJ2-1; D is unresolved. The CDR3 covers 14 residues. CDR1 and CDR2 from the germline V gene are SNHLY and FYNNEI. V was shortened by 3 bases and J by 4 bases, with 10 bases between the two germline ends. The CDR3 DNA reads TGTGCCAGCAGTGACCTTGGGCCTTACAATGAGCAGTTCTTC. Protein sequence: CASSDLGPYNEQFF. The full variable domain, in which reference TRBV2 and TRBJ2-1 provide the parts outside the CDR3, is EPEVTQTPSHQVTQMGQEVILRCVPISNHLYFYWYRQILGQKVEFLVSFYNNEISEKSEIFDDQFSVERPDGSNFTLKIRSTKLEDSAMYFCASSDLGPYNEQFFGPGTRLTVL.

This clonotype has at least ten counts. This sequence joins TRBV14 and TRBJ2-7, with 12 bases matching TRBD1. Germline V gives CDR1 SGHDN, CDR2 FVKESK. CDR3 length equals 16 residues. Trimming removed 1 base from V and 5 bases from J; junction bases left unmatched: 6. The CDR3 reads CASSQVLGTGGHEQYF. CDR3 in DNA: TGTGCCAGCAGCCAAGTCCTCGGGACAGGGGGCCACGAGCAGTACTTC.

The chain uses TRBV2 and TRBJ2-3; 7 nucleotides align to TRBD2. Germline V lookup: CDR1 SNHLY, CDR2 FYNNEI. J was trimmed by 6 bases and V by 4 bases; bases with no gene match: 13. The CDR3 covers 16 residues. In nucleotides, the CDR3 is TGTGCCAGCAGTGGGGCTGGGACTACATGGGTGGATACGCAGTATTTT. It codes for CASSGAGTTWVDTQYF.

This clonotype was observed a handful of times. The gene calls are TRBV20-1 and TRBJ2-1; D not resolved. Germline CDR1 is DFQATT and CDR2 is SNEGSKA (reference sequence). V lost 0 bases, J lost 5 bases, and 14 bases lay in between. The CDR3 has 15 residues. DNA for the CDR3: TGCAGTGCTAGAGATGGCAGGTCGATTAACAATGAGCAGTTCTTC. This encodes CSARDGRSINNEQFF.